The rows below give T cell receptor beta chains drawn from one sample of a study of metastatic and nonmetastatic thyroid tumors. MiXCR re-clonotyped the PCR reads for TCRdb. The data hold around 15,000 clones, with about 35% observed a single time. Material for sequencing was tumor tissue. These receptors were taken from a male donor with papillary thyroid cancer or a benign thyroid nodule (not recorded which). Some clones in this sample may be carry-over from other donors' samples. CDR3s include the opening cysteine and the closing phenylalanine or tryptophan. Fields, in order: clone size, V gene, J gene, D gene, CDR3 DNA, CDR3 protein. The D gene is left open where the match is weak. A clone size is listed for some rows: how often the clone was seen (once, few, many), or a class if it is expanded.

NA	TRBV6-2/TRBV6-3	TRBJ2-1	NA	TGTGCCAGCAACGAGATCAATGAGCAGTTCTTC	CASNEINEQFF
NA	TRBV20-1	TRBJ1-1	NA	TGCAGTGCTAGATTTTCGGGGGTGAACACTGAAGCTTTCTTT	CSARFSGVNTEAFF
few	TRBV6-1	TRBJ2-2	TRBD1	TGTGCCAGCAGTAGGGACAGGTTTACTGGGGAGCTGTTTTTT	CASSRDRFTGELFF
many	TRBV6-1	TRBJ2-7	NA	TGTGCCAGCAGTGAATTCGGGCCCTACGAGCAGTACTTC	CASSEFGPYEQYF
medium-sized	TRBV18	TRBJ1-1	TRBD1	TGTGCCAGCTCACTTGGACAGGGGGCAAACACTGAAGCTTTCTTT	CASSLGQGANTEAFF
NA	TRBV4-1	TRBJ2-7	TRBD1	TGCGCCAGCAGCTCCCGGGACAGCTCCTACGAGCAGTACTTC	CASSSRDSSYEQYF
many	TRBV24-1	TRBJ2-5	TRBD2	TGTGCCACCAGTGTTCGGACTAGCGGACAAGAGACCCAGTACTTC	CATSVRTSGQETQYF
medium-sized	TRBV11-3	TRBJ2-7	TRBD1	TGTGCCAGCAGCCCGGACACAGGGGCCTACGAGCAGTACTTC	CASSPDTGAYEQYF
NA	TRBV9	TRBJ2-3	NA	TGCGCCAGCGAACGGGGTTCTAGTACAGATACGCAGTATTTT	CASERGSSTDTQYF
NA	TRBV7-8	TRBJ2-2	NA	TGTGCCAGCAGCTTCCCCAGCGGGTCGAACACCGGGGAGCTGTTTTTT	CASSFPSGSNTGELFF
NA	TRBV18	TRBJ2-5	NA	TGTGCCAGCTCACCACTAGTATCGGAGACCCAGTACTTC	CASSPLVSETQYF
NA	TRBV12-3/TRBV12-4	TRBJ2-5	NA	TGTGCCAGCAGCCTAGAAAGCGGGGAGACCCAGTACTTC	CASSLESGETQYF
many	TRBV4-2	TRBJ1-1	NA	TGTGCCAGCAGCCAAGTGGATGGATCGTTGGGGGCTTTCTTT	CASSQVDGSLGAFF
few	TRBV6-5	TRBJ1-6	TRBD1	TGTGCCAGCAGTTACTCATCTCGGACAGGGTGGAATTCACCCCTCCACTTT	CASSYSSRTGWNSPLHF
NA	TRBV11-2	TRBJ2-7	NA	TGTGCCAGCAGCTTAGATCGAGGGGGAGAGCAGTACTTC	CASSLDRGGEQYF
medium-sized	TRBV10-1	TRBJ1-2	TRBD1	TGCGCCAGCAGTAGTGACAGGGCCTATGGCTACACCTTC	CASSSDRAYGYTF
NA	TRBV11-3	TRBJ1-6	NA	TGTGCCAGAAGCAGAAGTCAGGGCCGATCACCCCTCCACTTT	CARSRSQGRSPLHF
NA	TRBV4-3	TRBJ2-3	NA	TGCGCCAGCAGCCAAGGAGATGGCACAGATACGCAGTATTTT	CASSQGDGTDTQYF
NA	TRBV4-1	TRBJ1-1	NA	TGCGCCAGCAGCCAAGTTCCGCACACTGAAGCTTTCTTT	CASSQVPHTEAFF
NA	TRBV10-3	TRBJ2-2	TRBD2	TGTGCCATCAGTGGGGTAGCGGGGTGGATGAACACCGGGGATCTGTTTTTT	CAISGVAGWMNTGDLFF
once	TRBV4-1	TRBJ2-3	TRBD2	TGCGCCAGCAGCCCGGGAGGGTATACGCAGTATTTT	CASSPGGYTQYF
NA	TRBV19	TRBJ2-7	NA	TGTCCCAGTAGAAACAGCTACGAGCAGAACTTC	CPSRNSYEQNF
NA	TRBV20-1	TRBJ1-4	NA	TGCGGTGCTCGAGGGGGATCGATAGAAAAACTGTTTTTT	CGARGGSIEKLFF
NA	TRBV14	TRBJ2-5	NA	TGTGCCAGCAGCCATTTCGAGACCCAGTACTTC	CASSHFETQYF
NA	TRBV12-3/TRBV12-4	TRBJ2-3	TRBD2	TGTGCCATCAGTTACCCCGGCGGGAGGGGAGCATATACGCAGTATTTT	CAISYPGGRGAYTQYF
NA	TRBV11-2	TRBJ2-1	TRBD2	TGTGCCAGCAGCTTTTTAGCGGGGCTGCAGTTCTTC	CASSFLAGLQFF
many	TRBV15	TRBJ1-1	TRBD1	TGTGCCACCAGCATTAGACAGGGGAACACTGAAGCTTTCTTT	CATSIRQGNTEAFF